The 9 T cell receptor beta chains below come from one sample, sequenced in a study of response to subunit inactivated influenza vaccine. TCRdb re-derived calls from the RT-PCR reads in MiXCR, one entry per CDR3 protein. The repertoire holds roughly 190,000 distinct CDR3 sequences, with 10% to 15% as singletons. The same sample was also studied in work on T cells expressing NK-cell markers. This second study notes: It was by 5'RACE template switching with UMIs that TCR beta cDNA was made.

The sample in question was CD8+ T cells sorted from PBMCs, obtained roughly 13 days after vaccination. These TCRs come from a man aged 45-65 years who received an inactivated influenza vaccine.

This sequence joins TRBV12-5 and TRBJ1-1; 7 bases are shared with TRBD1. Germline CDR1 LGHNT, CDR2 FRNRAP. After removal of 1 base from V and 6 bases from J, the junction contained 11 bases not matched to a gene. This CDR3 region has 16 residues. The CDR3 here is CASGLDPTGKHPEAFF. The DNA of the CDR3 is TGTGCTAGTGGTTTGGACCCGACAGGGAAACACCCTGAAGCTTTCTTT.

CDR3 bases: TGTGCCAGCAGCCAAGATCCTAAGAGACTAGCGGGGACCTACGAGCAGTACTTC. Its translation is CASSQDPKRLAGTYEQYF. V usage is TRBV3-1 and J usage is TRBJ2-7; TRBD2 aligns across 11 bases. Trimming at V came to 0 bases and at J to 2 bases, leaving 9 bases not matched to a gene. The germline V gene encodes CDR1 LGHDT and CDR2 YNNKEL (reference sequence). The CDR3 is made up of 18 amino acids.

In this sample, this clonotype turned up a few times. This chain links TRBV4-3 with TRBJ2-1; perhaps TRBD2 as D (6 bases). Trimming removed 0 bases at V and 0 bases at J, with 15 bases between. Germline values: CDR1 LGHNA, CDR2 YSLEER. The CDR3 loop spans 18 amino acids. The CDR3 bases are TGCGCCAGCAGCCAAGAATCCACCGGACTAAGCTCCTACAATGAGCAGTTCTTC. Translated: CASSQESTGLSSYNEQFF.

This clonotype has a handful of counts. This chain connects TRBV28 to TRBJ2-3; possibly TRBD1 for D (6 bases). Trimming took 7 bases from V and 5 from J, leaving 16 bases between them. Germline CDR1 MDHEN, CDR2 SYDVKM. The CDR3 runs 14 residues. For the CDR3, the DNA is TGTGCCAGCACCCAGGGGTTGGCAGGAGATACGCAGTATTTT. Amino acids: CASTQGLAGDTQYF.

In this sample, this clonotype turned up a few times. This chain joins TRBV11-2 and TRBJ2-3; no clear D. CDR1 SGHAT and CDR2 FQNNGV come from the germline V gene. The CDR3 totals 15 residues. V was cut by 2 bases and J by 1 base, with 10 bases left in between. CDR3 loop: CASSLLVRGTDTQYF. In DNA form, the CDR3 reads TGTGCCAGCAGCTTACTAGTACGTGGCACAGATACGCAGTATTTT.

This clonotype was counted at least ten times. J is TRBJ1-5 and V is TRBV20-1; possibly TRBD1 for D (5 bases). The V end was cut by 3 bases, the J end by 5 bases, with 14 bases between. Germline values: CDR1 DFQATT, CDR2 SNEGSKA (reference sequence). The CDR3 sequence is 14 residues long. The CDR3 loop reads CSASGAGDDQPQHF. CDR3 nucleotides: TGCAGTGCTAGCGGGGCTGGCGATGATCAGCCCCAGCATTTT.

This clonotype was detected many times. The chain has TRBV6-2 or TRBV6-3 and TRBJ2-7; 9 bases are shared with TRBD2. Germline CDR1 and CDR2: MNHEY and SVGEGT. The V segment lost 6 bases and the J segment 5 bases; nucleotides outside the gene matches: 11. CDR3 length: 15 residues. The CDR3 DNA reads TGTGCCAGCAGCCCGGCGGGAGGGACTACGGACGAGCAGTACTTC. Translated, it gives CASSPAGGTTDEQYF.

This clonotype was seen only a few times. The chain recombines TRBV6-2 or TRBV6-3 with TRBJ1-1; D might be TRBD1 (5 bases). Germline V CDR1 and CDR2: MNHEY, SVGEGT. The germline V and J ends were trimmed by 1 base and 6 bases, with 12 bases remaining between them. This CDR3 is 14 amino acids long. The CDR3 coding sequence is TGTGCCAGCAGTTACTTGGCAGGGACCTCTGAAGCTTTCTTT. Residues: CASSYLAGTSEAFF.

The sample holds a few counts of this clonotype. The gene calls are TRBV7-9 and TRBJ2-5; 8 bases match TRBD1. Trimming removed 9 bases from V and 5 bases from J; junction bases left unmatched: 8. Germline assignment: CDR1 SEHNR and CDR2 FQNEAQ (reference sequence). This CDR3 is 13 amino acids long. The CDR3 nucleotides are TGTGCCAGACAGACAGGGGAAGGCGAGACCCAGTACTTC. Protein product: CARQTGEGETQYF.